Below are 5 T cell receptor beta chains sequenced from a single sample in a study of T cell repertoires in cytomegalovirus infection (dated by TCRdb to the late 2010s). The treatment or condition label corresponds to: in vitro stimulation with specific CMV peptide epitopes to enrich CMV-specific T cells. Their cognate antigens are unknown. The sequencer was an Illumina HiSeq 1500. Clones were called with MiXCR by TCRdb after fastp trimmed the public reads at Q25, and only in-frame beta chains were retained. Identical CDR3 proteins give one entry, which carries the most common genes and DNA. This sample gives roughly 700,000 distinct CDR3 sequences in total; approximately 33% of them show up just once. The top ten clones comprise about 20% of the sample. Sequenced here: cultured PBMCs, sampled from culture after CMV antigen stimulation. These receptors all come from a human donor in good health (CMV status not recorded). Some clones in this sample may be carry-over from other donors' samples.

The V and J genes are TRBV12-3 or TRBV12-4 and TRBJ2-2; perhaps D is TRBD1 or TRBD2 (6 bases each). V dropped 5 bases and J dropped 5 bases, with 15 bases sitting between them. The CDR3 has 15 residues. The CDR3: CASSGLEGGTGELFF. The CDR3 bases are TGTGCCAGCAGTGGGCTGGAGGGGGGAACCGGGGAGCTGTTTTTT.

The rearrangement links TRBV4-1 to TRBJ1-2; D might be TRBD1 (5 bases). V lost 1 base and J 7 bases, leaving 25 bases between the germline ends. Germline CDR1 and CDR2: MGHRA and YSYEKL. CDR3 length: 18 residues. The CDR3 DNA reads as TGCGCCAGCAGCCAAGGCCCACTGTGGGGGACTGAAAGGTTTGGCTACACCTTC. This gives the protein CASSQGPLWGTERFGYTF.

In this sample, this clonotype turned up a few times. This sequence joins TRBV12-3 or TRBV12-4 and TRBJ1-1, with D unresolved. Trimming pared 3 bases from V and 6 bases from J, leaving 8 bases between. This CDR3 comprises 12 residues. The chain's CDR3 is CASSFFTAEAFF. Written as DNA, the CDR3 is TGTGCCAGCAGTTTCTTCACAGCTGAAGCTTTCTTT.

J is TRBJ2-7 and V is TRBV11-2; 9 nucleotides line up with TRBD2. Germline assignment: CDR1 SGHAT and CDR2 FQNNGV. V was pared by 5 bases and J by 5 bases, with 10 bases of the junction left unmatched. The CDR3 extends over 15 amino acids. CDR3 DNA: TGTGCCAGCAGCCCAGGGGGACTAGCTTCCCACGAGCAGTACTTC. As protein: CASSPGGLASHEQYF.

The chain links TRBV7-2 to TRBJ2-1; TRBD2 matches at 9 bases. Germline assignment: CDR1 SGHTA and CDR2 FQGNSA. The CDR3 is 14 residues long. The trim removed 5 bases at V and 10 bases at J, leaving 9 bases unmatched. CDR3 nucleotide sequence: TGTGCCAGCAGCACCGGGACTAGCCGTTTCGAGCAGTTCTTC. It is translated as CASSTGTSRFEQFF.